The rows below give T cell receptor beta chains drawn from one sample of a study of B cell selection in AIRE deficiency. Clones were read by immunoSEQ multiplex PCR, and TCRdb kept only the in-frame ones, dropping some. The sample yields under 3,500 clones, about 79% seen once. Sequenced material: Tregs sorted from PBMCs. All receptors come from a human donor with AIRE deficiency. Each CDR3 is given with its conserved first and last residue. A D gene is named only where the DNA matches it firmly.

d_call j_call v_call cdr3_aa
. TRBJ2-3 TRBV29-1 CSVEGGAVDTQYF
. TRBJ1-2 TRBV6-5 CASSRRVENYGYTF
. TRBJ2-2 TRBV5-1 CASSLAVGNTGELFF
. TRBJ2-1 TRBV28 CASSPQSYNEQFF
. TRBJ1-2 TRBV18 CASSPHNYGYTF
TRBD2 TRBJ2-3 TRBV5-4 CASSLGGLAGGDTQYF
. TRBJ2-3 TRBV5-4 CASSPGASGTDTQYF
. TRBJ1-1 TRBV28 CASRPQGGYTEAFF
. TRBJ2-5 TRBV5-4 CASTWTEQETQYF
. TRBJ2-7 TRBV5-1 CASSLVTDYEQYF
. TRBJ2-5 TRBV5-1 CASSRGLLQETQYF
. TRBJ2-7 TRBV10-3 CAISESKSSYEQYF
TRBD1 TRBJ1-1 TRBV5-4 CASRGTGVNTEAFF
. TRBJ2-7 TRBV6-1 CASSERTAFYEQYF
. TRBJ2-7 TRBV2 CASRQYYEQYF
. TRBJ1-2 TRBV5-6 CASSLGSANYGYTF
TRBD2 TRBJ2-3 TRBV7-2 CASSFYRTSGTDTQYF
. TRBJ2-3 TRBV4-2 CASSPRGDASADTQYF
. TRBJ1-2 TRBV9 CASSVEPGYGYTF
. TRBJ1-2 TRBV28 CASTSRGVDGYTF
TRBD1 TRBJ2-7 TRBV7-6 CASSLAGTGDYEQYF
. TRBJ2-1 TRBV5-1 CASSLAAGSYNEQFF
. TRBJ2-5 TRBV18 CASSPTQVPGETQYF